This T cell receptor (beta chain) emerged from a study of tumor-infiltrating lymphocytes in primary liver carcinoma. Study details: Staging placed the tumors at T1-T3 N0M0, and they measured roughly 4.2 to 10 cm across. Sample yields, roughly 3.5 to 7.13 million productive TCRbeta reads, were similar across the tissue types.

Per the germline V gene, CDR1 is DFQATT and CDR2 is SNEGSKA (reference sequence). The CDR3 sequence is 13 residues long. The blood RNA (from unsorted whole blood) was obtained, and germline DNA was also extracted. HBV chronically infected the treatment-naive patients. Remarks on this clonotype: The target antigen is unknown.

TCR beta cDNA was prepared out of 450 to 500 ng total RNA by means of a constant-region primer. Employing slightly modified ARM-PCR, three nested multiplex PCR rounds were run, and these gave rise to the TCR beta libraries. A C-beta reverse primer was combined with TRBV1-TRBV30 forward primers in the first two PCR rounds, and each round had 10 cycles. A single record per CDR3 protein comes from TCRdb applying MiXCR to the multiplex PCR reads. Among fewer than 350,000 distinct CDR3 sequences listed, 55% to 65% were seen once. Study-wide points: Blood fell significantly below tumors in its top-250-clone fraction (p = 0.039).

This rearrangement joins TRBV20-1 to TRBJ2-3; the match to TRBD1 covers 8 bases. The specimen was peripheral blood. The receptor was derived from a man aged 35 to 55 with primary liver carcinoma and hepatitis B virus infection. The CDR3 here is CTADRASTDTQYF. The CDR3 coding sequence is TGCACTGCGGACAGGGCTAGCACAGATACGCAGTATTTT.